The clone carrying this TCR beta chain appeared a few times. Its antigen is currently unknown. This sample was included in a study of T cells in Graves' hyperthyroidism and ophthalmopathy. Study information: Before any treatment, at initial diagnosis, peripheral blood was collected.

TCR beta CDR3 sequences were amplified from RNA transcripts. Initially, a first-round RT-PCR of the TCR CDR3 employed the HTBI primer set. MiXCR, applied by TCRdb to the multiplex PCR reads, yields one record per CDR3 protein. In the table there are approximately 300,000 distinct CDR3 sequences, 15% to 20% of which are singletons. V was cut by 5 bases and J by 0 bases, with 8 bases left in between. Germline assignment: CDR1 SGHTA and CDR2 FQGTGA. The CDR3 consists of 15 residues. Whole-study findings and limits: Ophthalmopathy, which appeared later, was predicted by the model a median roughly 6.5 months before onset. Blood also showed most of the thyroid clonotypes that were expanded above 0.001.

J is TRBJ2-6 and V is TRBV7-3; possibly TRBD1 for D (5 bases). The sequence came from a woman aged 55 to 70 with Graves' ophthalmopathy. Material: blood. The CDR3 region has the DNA TGTGCCAGCAGCGGCGACAGCTCTGGGGCCAACGTCCTGACTTTC. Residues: CASSGDSSGANVLTF.